This T cell receptor beta chain was identified in a study of blood T cell repertoires in COVID-19. Whole-study context: COVID-19 samples, acute and convalescent, were from the United States, Italy and Spain. T cells, B-cell-depleted T cells, or PBMCs provided the cDNA or gDNA that served as material.

This clone turned up a few times. Trimming at V came to 5 bases and at J to 10 bases, leaving 17 bases not matched to a gene. The germline V gene has CDR1 MNHEY and CDR2 SVGEGT. The CDR3 runs 15 residues. Source study methods: Nucleated cell counts were estimated from reference gene primer amplification. Method: immunoSEQ multiplex PCR; TCRdb's copy keeps in-frame clones and lacks some. The V and J calls and clone size are taken from that table; D and trimming were inferred from the DNA. The sample has a few hundred thousand clones, approximately 89% seen once. Individuals drawn from under 30 US areas were about 18 to 90 years old.

This sequence originates from a woman aged 25 to 45 who had recovered from COVID-19. The sequenced sample consisted of PBMCs or T cells enriched from blood (not recorded which). The J gene is TRBJ2-7, the V gene TRBV6-2 or TRBV6-3; 7 bases map to TRBD1. In DNA form, the CDR3 reads TGTGCCAGCAGTAACCCTCCGGGGACAGCCCCACCCCAGTACTTC. It is translated as CASSNPPGTAPPQYF.